The entry that follows covers one TCR beta chain sequence. Its target is not known. The data originate from a study of T cell repertoires in cytomegalovirus infection. At the level of the study: Shared public TCR beta signatures pointed to both CMV infection and a matching HLA type.

From the reads, TCRdb called clonotypes with MiXCR, one entry per CDR3 protein. The profile shows roughly 80,000 distinct CDR3 sequences, about 24% of them singletons. Germline assignment: CDR1 SEHNR and CDR2 FQNEAQ (reference sequence). J gave up 8 bases and V 5 bases, and 17 bases lay outside the gene matches. The CDR3 totals 17 residues. This chain joins TRBV7-9 and TRBJ1-4, with 7 bases matching TRBD1. The sequence derives from a human donor in good health (CMV status not recorded). Some clones in this sample may be carry-over from other donors' samples. The source was CD8+ T cells from cultured PBMCs, collected from culture after CMV antigen stimulation. In DNA, the CDR3 is TGTGCCAGCAGCCCCAAGACAGGGAGCTCGGTCGGAGAAAAACTGTTTTTT. This translates into CASSPKTGSSVGEKLFF.